The T cell receptor beta chain described here comes from a study of T cells in Graves' hyperthyroidism and ophthalmopathy. The study's findings and limits: Most thyroid clonotypes expanded above 0.001 appeared in blood too. In the analysis, a 13 V-J model separated ophthalmopathy from stable hyperthyroidism. Ophthalmopathy onset followed model prediction by a median approximately 5.9 months.

Template material for amplifying TCR beta CDR3 regions consisted of RNA transcripts. Researchers ran a first-round RT-PCR on the TCR CDR3 using the HTBI primer set. TCRdb itself ran the multiplex PCR reads through MiXCR, one entry per CDR3 protein. Among under 600,000 distinct CDR3 sequences, roughly 15% were seen once, and the ten largest hold about 3.5%. This CDR3 region has 19 residues. Trimming cost V 2 bases and J 5 bases; bases outside gene matches: 12. Researchers barred patients who had uncontrolled infection, other autoimmune disease, pregnancy or lactation. In this sample, this clonotype turned up many times. Its target is unknown.

The chain carries TRBV12-3 or TRBV12-4 and TRBJ2-5; 15 bases fit TRBD2. The specimen was blood. The origin of this receptor is a middle-aged woman with Graves' ophthalmopathy. This CDR3 is CASSLRTSGGAWLGETQYF. The CDR3 region has the DNA TGTGCCAGCAGTTTAAGGACTAGCGGGGGGGCCTGGTTAGGGGAGACCCAGTACTTC.